This passage covers 23 T cell receptor beta chains from one sample sequenced in a study of TIL therapy for anti-PD-1-resistant metastatic lung cancer (dated by TCRdb to about 2021). The sample's time point label, decoded: pre-treatment sample, taken before nivolumab and TIL therapy. The immunoSEQ v3 hsTCRB kit was used to amplify TCR beta CDR3 regions from genomic DNA through bias-controlled multiplex PCR. Not all clones reach the TCRdb copy of this immuneACCESS table, which keeps in-frame sequences only. Checked studies attribute under half of the gap to unresolved V genes and leave the rest unexplained. A total of approximately 45,000 clones appear in this sample, 79% of them only once. Over 13% of the sample goes to the ten largest clones. The source material was blood, sampled at baseline. The receptors come from a man in his sixties or seventies with non-small cell lung cancer.

The V gene is TRBV28, the J gene TRBJ2-6, with unresolved D. Germline V gene lookup returns CDR1 MDHEN and CDR2 SYDVKM. This CDR3 has 15 amino acids. The germline V and J ends were trimmed by 5 bases and 2 bases, with 10 bases remaining between them. The CDR3 DNA follows: TGTGCCAGCAGTACCAGCAGCACTGGGGCCAACGTCCTGACTTTC. It translates to CASSTSSTGANVLTF.

The chain combines TRBV4-1 with TRBJ1-2; maybe TRBD1 (6 bases). There are 16 residues in the CDR3. Trimming pared 1 base from V and 7 bases from J, leaving 19 bases between. Looked up from germline, CDR1 is MGHRA and CDR2 is YSYEKL. The CDR3 sequence is CASSQGAGVEGLGYTF. The CDR3 DNA reads TGCGCCAGCAGCCAAGGGGCAGGGGTAGAGGGCCTTGGCTACACCTTC.

The gene calls are TRBV13 and TRBJ2-7; 8 nucleotides agree with TRBD1. Per the germline V gene, CDR1 is PRHDT and CDR2 is FYEKMQ (reference sequence). The trim removed 3 bases at V and 6 bases at J, leaving 13 bases unmatched. This CDR3 is built from 16 residues. CDR3 region: CASSFPRGLGEGEQYF. The CDR3 DNA follows: TGTGCCAGCAGCTTCCCCAGGGGGCTGGGGGAAGGCGAGCAGTACTTC.

In its sample, this clone was seen once. The chain links TRBV5-1 to TRBJ1-6; a weak D match, TRBD1 (5 bases). V was trimmed by 0 bases and J by 5 bases, leaving 6 bases between them. The CDR3 has 14 amino acids. The germline V gene encodes CDR1 SGHRS and CDR2 YFSETQ. For the CDR3, the DNA is TGCGCCAGCAGCTTGGAAGGGGATAATTCACCCCTCCACTTT. It yields the protein CASSLEGDNSPLHF.

The chain joins TRBV21-1 to TRBJ2-1; the table calls TRBD2, which could not be checked here. TRBV21-1 is an annotated pseudogene. The CDR3 loop spans 18 amino acids. The CDR3 loop is CASSVEGYAGGPGNEQFF. The CDR3 DNA is TGTGCCAGCAGCGTAGAAGGGTACGCGGGAGGGCCAGGGAATGAGCAGTTCTTC.

The chain links TRBV28 to TRBJ1-2, with D hard to call. From germline, CDR1 is MDHEN and CDR2 SYDVKM. With 5 bases removed from V and 0 bases from J, the gap between germline ends came to 7 bases. This CDR3 contains 13 residues. CDR3 sequence reads: CASSLQSNYGYTF. CDR3 DNA sequence: TGTGCCAGCAGTCTACAGTCTAACTATGGCTACACCTTC.

The rearrangement uses TRBV19 and TRBJ2-7; 14 nucleotides match TRBD2. After removal of 5 bases from V and 7 bases from J, the junction contained 13 bases not matched to a gene. This CDR3 is built from 17 residues. Per the germline V gene, CDR1 is LNHDA and CDR2 is SQIVND (reference sequence). CDR3 sequence: CASSPGLAGADFLEQYF. CDR3 bases: TGTGCCAGTAGTCCGGGACTAGCGGGAGCCGACTTTTTGGAGCAGTACTTC.

The chain links TRBV29-1 to TRBJ2-6, with TRBD1 matching 11 bases. The ends lost 5 bases at V and 4 bases at J; junction bases unmatched: 10. Germline assignment: CDR1 SQVTM and CDR2 ANQGSEA. CDR3 size: 17 residues. CDR3 in DNA: TGCAGCGTTACCGGGACAGGGGGTCCCCTCGGGGCCAACGTCCTGACTTTC. This translates into CSVTGTGGPLGANVLTF.

This chain links TRBV6-6 with TRBJ1-6, with a weak D call TRBD1 (5 bases). Per the germline V gene, CDR1 is MNHNY and CDR2 is SVGAGI (reference sequence). The CDR3 loop spans 16 amino acids. V lost 4 bases and J lost 3, with 13 bases in between. The CDR3 region has the DNA TGTGCCAGCAGTTCCTTGGACACCGTCTATAATTCACCCCTCCACTTT. Translating it yields CASSSLDTVYNSPLHF.

The chain employs TRBV30 and TRBJ1-2, with 9 bases lining up with TRBD1. From germline, CDR1 is GTSNPN and CDR2 SVGIG (reference sequence). V was pared by 0 bases and J by 7 bases, with 6 bases of the junction left unmatched. The CDR3 contains 14 residues. DNA for the CDR3: TGTGCCTGGAGTGTTAACAGGGGGCAAGGTGGCTACACCTTC. Translated, it gives CAWSVNRGQGGYTF.

This clone has a handful of counts. The chain joins TRBV18 to TRBJ2-7, with D perhaps matching TRBD1 (6 bases). Trimming took off 3 bases at V and 4 bases at J, with 13 bases between the two ends. This CDR3 region has 14 residues. Per the germline V gene, CDR1 is KGHSH and CDR2 is LQKENI. This chain's CDR3 is CASSPTGGNYEQYF. CDR3 bases: TGTGCCAGCTCACCGACAGGTGGAAATTACGAGCAGTACTTC.

The chain has TRBV30 and TRBJ1-6; no definite D call. Per the germline V gene, CDR1 is GTSNPN and CDR2 is SVGIG (reference sequence). Trimming took 3 bases from V and 9 from J, leaving 9 bases between them. CDR3 length equals 12 residues. This chain's CDR3 is CAWRSPSSPLHF. The DNA for the CDR3 is TGTGCCTGGAGGTCCCCGAGTTCACCCCTCCACTTT.

This rearrangement joins TRBV7-9 to TRBJ1-6; 7 bases map to TRBD1. Germline V gene sequence: CDR1 SEHNR, CDR2 FQNEAQ (reference sequence). Trimming removed 5 bases from V and 8 bases from J; junction bases left unmatched: 12. The CDR3 consists of 16 residues. DNA for the CDR3: TGTGCCAGCAGCCCCCAGACAGGGATAGCATATTCACCCCTCCACTTT. This codes for CASSPQTGIAYSPLHF.

V and J are TRBV7-3 and TRBJ1-1; perhaps TRBD1 as D (6 bases). V lost 3 bases and J 8 bases, leaving 13 bases between the germline ends. Germline values: CDR1 SGHTA, CDR2 FQGTGA. The CDR3 sequence is 13 residues long. Here the CDR3 DNA reads TGTGCCAGCAGCTTGGTTTCGGGGGCAGAAGCTTTCTTT. It yields the protein CASSLVSGAEAFF.

The genes are TRBV6-5 and TRBJ1-4, with 8 bases fitting TRBD1. The V gene end was trimmed by 5 bases and the J gene end by 5 bases; junction bases not matched to a gene: 4. The CDR3 is made up of 14 amino acids. Germline V gene lookup returns CDR1 MNHEY and CDR2 SVGAGI. The CDR3 protein is CASSRQGRNEKLFF. CDR3 DNA: TGTGCCAGCAGTCGACAGGGGCGGAATGAAAAACTGTTTTTT.

The V call is TRBV9, the J call TRBJ2-7; 10 nucleotides line up with TRBD2. Trimming at V came to 0 bases and at J to 0 bases, leaving 9 bases not matched to a gene. CDR1 SGDLS and CDR2 YYNGEE come from the germline V gene. The CDR3 consists of 18 residues. CDR3 sequence reads: CASSVGLGSGGNSYEQYF. The CDR3, as DNA: TGTGCCAGCAGCGTAGGTCTAGGTAGCGGGGGGAACTCCTACGAGCAGTACTTC. Full variable domain (missing parts from reference TRBV9 and TRBJ2-7): DSGVTQTPKHLITATGQRVTLRCSPRSGDLSVYWYQQSLDQGLQFLIQYYNGEERAKGNILERFSAQQFPDLHSELNLSSLELGDSALYFCASSVGLGSGGNSYEQYFGPGTRLTVT.

The V call is TRBV6-5, the J call TRBJ1-2; TRBD1 agrees at 9 bases. CDR3 length: 15 residues. In germline, CDR1 is MNHEY, CDR2 SVGAGI. V lost 7 bases and J lost 3; bases outside the gene matches: 9. CDR3 amino acids: CASKMDRTGDYGYTF. For the CDR3, the DNA is TGTGCCAGCAAAATGGACCGGACAGGGGACTATGGCTACACCTTC.

The V gene is TRBV30, the J gene TRBJ2-3; D is unresolved. Trimming left V 1 base short and J 3 bases short, with 14 bases between. This CDR3 is 15 amino acids long. The germline V gene has CDR1 GTSNPN and CDR2 SVGIG (reference sequence). CDR3 loop: CAWSGIGVGTDTQYF. The DNA of the CDR3 is TGTGCCTGGAGTGGGATCGGCGTAGGGACAGATACGCAGTATTTT.

The chain recombines TRBV5-1 with TRBJ2-3; D gene uncertain. The CDR3 sequence is 11 residues long. Trimming pared 2 bases from V and 2 bases from J, leaving 0 bases between. The V gene's germline CDR1 is SGHRS and CDR2 YFSETQ. The CDR3 protein is CASSFTDTQYF. For the CDR3, the DNA is TGCGCCAGCAGCTTCACAGATACGCAGTATTTT.

The V gene is TRBV9, the J gene TRBJ1-1; TRBD1 agrees at 9 bases. CDR3 length: 15 amino acids. Germline lookup yields CDR1 SGDLS and CDR2 YYNGEE. After removal of 2 bases from V and 1 base from J, the junction contained 3 bases not matched to a gene. CDR3 sequence (DNA): TGTGCCAGCAGCGTTCAGACAGGGGGGAACACTGAAGCTTTCTTT. The encoded protein is CASSVQTGGNTEAFF. The full variable domain, with the rest looked up from reference TRBV9 and TRBJ1-1, is DSGVTQTPKHLITATGQRVTLRCSPRSGDLSVYWYQQSLDQGLQFLIQYYNGEERAKGNILERFSAQQFPDLHSELNLSSLELGDSALYFCASSVQTGGNTEAFFGQGTRLTVV.

The V gene is TRBV11-1, the J gene TRBJ1-2; D remains ambiguous. Per germline, CDR1 SGHAT and CDR2 FQDESV (reference sequence). CDR3 length: 12 residues. The V end was cut by 1 base, the J end by 8 bases, with 8 bases between. The CDR3 DNA reads TGTGCCAGCAGCTTAGGAGGGAGAGGCTACACCTTC. It is translated as CASSLGGRGYTF.

This clone came up a few times. This chain uses TRBV28 with TRBJ2-3, with 7 bases that match TRBD2. J lost 8 bases, V lost 2 bases, and 4 bases had no gene match. The CDR3 runs to 13 residues. The germline V gene encodes CDR1 MDHEN and CDR2 SYDVKM. The chain's CDR3 is CASSLGGGPTQYF. Written as DNA, the CDR3 is TGTGCCAGCAGTTTAGGGGGGGGACCTACGCAGTATTTT.

This clone was observed once. J is TRBJ2-3 and V is TRBV6-5, with D perhaps matching TRBD1 or TRBD2 (5 bases each). The length of the CDR3 is 13 residues. Trimming shortened V by 8 bases and J by 4 bases, and 13 bases separated the two germline ends. Germline CDR1 and CDR2: MNHEY and SVGAGI. The CDR3: CASGPGRPDTQYF. Written as DNA, the CDR3 is TGTGCCAGCGGCCCGGGACGCCCAGATACGCAGTATTTT.